The 29 T cell receptor beta chains listed next were all sequenced from one sample in a study of CD4+ T cells in melanoma (dated by TCRdb to 2022 to 2024). Library creation used the immunoSEQ multiplex PCR assay. Here the immuneACCESS table is served through TCRdb, limited to in-frame sequences with V and J called. Missing clones are a known gap in these copies; in checked studies unresolved V genes cover under half, and the rest lacks a known reason. This sample has about 8,900 clones in its table, and 71% of those were observed once. The top ten hold over 15% of the sample. Sequencing used cells from a culture (not recorded whether cultured in vitro). The source of these receptors is a human donor with melanoma.

The chain uses TRBV6-1 and TRBJ1-6, with D hard to call. Trimming took 2 bases from V and 10 from J, leaving 9 bases between them. Germline V gene data show CDR1 as MNHNS and CDR2 as SASEGT. The CDR3 contains 13 residues. The chain's CDR3 is CASSESRISPLHF. The CDR3 DNA reads TGTGCCAGCAGTGAATCGAGGATCTCACCCCTCCACTTT.

The V and J genes are TRBV5-1 and TRBJ2-3; no clear D. This CDR3 is 15 amino acids long. Trimming removed 2 bases from V and 0 bases from J, with 10 bases in between. CDR1 and CDR2 (germline): SGHRS, YFSETQ. CDR3 DNA: TGCGCCAGCAGCTTTTTAGGAACTAGCACAGATACGCAGTATTTT. Its translation: CASSFLGTSTDTQYF.

This clone was detected only a few times. The chain's CDR3 is CSARRGDNSPLHF. The CDR3 bases are TGCAGCGCCCGAAGAGGGGATAATTCACCCCTCCACTTT. The rearrangement joins TRBV29-1 to TRBJ1-6; TRBD1 might be the D (5 bases). V dropped 7 bases and J dropped 5 bases, with 12 bases sitting between them. Germline V CDR1 and CDR2: SQVTM, ANQGSEA. The CDR3 totals 13 residues.

This chain links TRBV5-5 with TRBJ1-2; 8 nucleotides agree with TRBD1. Germline lookup yields CDR1 SGHKS and CDR2 YYEKEE (reference sequence). The CDR3 contains 15 residues. Losses at the gene ends were 5 bases for V and 5 bases for J; bases not matched to a gene: 11. As DNA, the CDR3 is TGTGCCAGCAGACCCGCGGGACAGGAGAGATATGGCTACACCTTC. Protein: CASRPAGQERYGYTF.

The V gene is TRBV5-5, the J gene TRBJ1-4, with a weak D call TRBD1 (5 bases). The ends were cut back, 2 bases at V and 8 bases at J, with 19 bases in the middle. CDR3 length: 16 amino acids. Germline CDR1 and CDR2: SGHKS and YYEKEE (reference sequence). For the CDR3, the DNA is TGTGCCAGCAGCTTCGGGTCGGGGGATGGGGGGGAAAAACTGTTTTTT. This gives the protein CASSFGSGDGGEKLFF.

V and J are TRBV4-2 and TRBJ1-4; TRBD1 is a possible D gene (6 bases). Germline loops: CDR1 LGHNA, CDR2 YNFKEQ. The germline V and J ends were trimmed by 0 bases and 5 bases, with 13 bases remaining between them. CDR3 length equals 16 residues. CDR3 in DNA: TGTGCCAGCAGCCAAGATCTGACGGGACAAAATGAAAAACTGTTTTTT. It translates to CASSQDLTGQNEKLFF.

V usage is TRBV6-5 and J usage is TRBJ2-1, with D unclear. Germline values: CDR1 MNHEY, CDR2 SVGAGI. V was clipped by 6 bases and J by 0 bases, with 6 bases between them. This CDR3 region has 13 residues. The CDR3 loop reads CASRSDSYNEQFF. DNA of the CDR3: TGTGCCAGCAGGAGCGACTCCTACAATGAGCAGTTCTTC.

Within the sample, this clone is large. The rearrangement uses TRBV2 and TRBJ1-1, with 9 nucleotides matching TRBD1. After removal of 4 bases from V and 4 bases from J, the junction contained 7 bases not matched to a gene. Germline lookup yields CDR1 SNHLY and CDR2 FYNNEI. The CDR3 sequence is 15 residues long. The CDR3 loop is CASSAEGQGTTEAFF. In DNA, the CDR3 is TGTGCCAGCAGTGCTGAGGGACAGGGCACCACTGAAGCTTTCTTT.

This clone showed up just a few times. The chain combines TRBV6-1 with TRBJ1-5, with 10 bases aligning to TRBD1. V shed 6 bases, J shed 3 bases, and the junction held 2 bases outside the gene matches. Germline CDR1 and CDR2: MNHNS and SASEGT. This CDR3 is 14 amino acids long. The CDR3 loop is CASSRQGANQPQHF. DNA for the CDR3: TGTGCCAGCAGCCGACAGGGGGCCAATCAGCCCCAGCATTTT.

DNA of the CDR3: TGCGCCAGCATCCTCAGACAGGGCGGGACAGATACGCAGTATTTT. Protein product: CASILRQGGTDTQYF. J is TRBJ2-3 and V is TRBV4-1; the match to TRBD1 covers 7 bases. The CDR3 extends over 15 amino acids. V gave up 7 bases and J gave up 3 bases; unmatched junction bases: 10. Germline V gene lookup returns CDR1 MGHRA and CDR2 YSYEKL.

Written as DNA, the CDR3 is TGTGCCAGCTCACCCTCGGGACAGGGTGGAACCGGGGAGCTGTTTTTT. This translates into CASSPSGQGGTGELFF. The chain employs TRBV18 and TRBJ2-2, with TRBD1 identical over 9 bases. J gave up 5 bases and V 3 bases, and 7 bases lay outside the gene matches. The CDR3 is made up of 16 amino acids. CDR1 and CDR2 (germline): KGHSH, LQKENI.

This chain uses TRBV5-5 with TRBJ1-1; no reliable D call. The V gene lost 0 bases and the J gene lost 0 bases, with 9 bases spanning the gap. CDR3 length equals 15 residues. Germline V gene data show CDR1 as SGHKS and CDR2 as YYEKEE (reference sequence). The CDR3 nucleotides read TGTGCCAGCAGCTTGGCGGGTATCATGAACACTGAAGCTTTCTTT. Residues: CASSLAGIMNTEAFF.

The gene calls are TRBV5-1 and TRBJ2-3; no reliable D call. Germline loops: CDR1 SGHRS, CDR2 YFSETQ. With 4 bases removed from V and 2 bases from J, the gap between germline ends came to 14 bases. This CDR3 is 15 amino acids long. This CDR3 reads CASSMATSYTDTQYF. The CDR3, as DNA: TGCGCCAGCAGCATGGCAACCAGCTACACAGATACGCAGTATTTT. Using reference TRBV5-1 and TRBJ2-3 for the parts outside the CDR3, the full variable domain is KAGVTQTPRYLIKTRGQQVTLSCSPISGHRSVSWYQQTPGQGLQFLFEYFSETQRNKGNFPGRFSGRQFSNSRSEMNVSTLELGDSALYLCASSMATSYTDTQYFGPGTRLTVL.

The rearrangement links TRBV7-6 to TRBJ2-2; possibly TRBD1 for D (5 bases). With 3 bases removed from V and 2 bases from J, the gap between germline ends came to 10 bases. The CDR3 covers 15 residues. Germline assignment: CDR1 SGHVS and CDR2 FNYEAQ. In nucleotides, the CDR3 is TGTGCCAGCAGCTTGCAGGGATTAAACACCGGGGAGCTGTTTTTT. Its protein product is CASSLQGLNTGELFF.

This clone occurred a few times. This rearrangement joins TRBV5-6 to TRBJ2-7, with TRBD2 as a possible D gene (5 bases). Germline CDR1 SGHDT, CDR2 YYEEEE. V was trimmed by 4 bases and J by 0 bases, leaving 14 bases between them. The CDR3 has 15 residues. The CDR3 protein is CASSRRGYSSYEQYF. In DNA form, the CDR3 reads TGTGCCAGCAGCCGCCGGGGATACAGCTCCTACGAGCAGTACTTC.

The gene calls are TRBV18 and TRBJ2-7, with TRBD2 as a possible D gene (5 bases). This CDR3 has 17 amino acids. V shed 3 bases and J shed 3 bases, with 21 bases lying between them. Germline V gives CDR1 KGHSH, CDR2 LQKENI. The CDR3 DNA reads TGTGCCAGCTCACCGGATAAGTCGCTTGGACGGGGCTACGAGCAGTACTTC. Its protein is CASSPDKSLGRGYEQYF.

J is TRBJ2-1 and V is TRBV27, with TRBD2 matching over 11 bases. The junction had 13 bases not matched to a gene; V was cut back by 6 bases and J by 6 bases. The germline CDR1 and CDR2 sequences are MNHEY and SMNVEV (reference sequence). This CDR3 spans 17 amino acids. The DNA of the CDR3 is TGTGCCAGCAGCCGGGGCTCTAGCGGGGGGTCCCTCAATGAGCAGTTCTTC. Translation gives CASSRGSSGGSLNEQFF.

The table lists this clone with a few counts. The gene calls are TRBV7-3 and TRBJ1-2, with 8 bases that match TRBD1. This CDR3 comprises 13 residues. CDR1 is SGHTA and CDR2 is FQGTGA in the germline V gene. V gave up 2 bases and J gave up 13 bases; unmatched junction bases: 9. This CDR3 reads CASSLFEGQALTF. CDR3 in DNA: TGTGCCAGCAGCTTATTTGAGGGACAGGCGCTCACCTTC.

The sample holds a few counts of this clone. The chain is built from TRBV7-2 and TRBJ1-2; no firm D call. Germline V gene lookup returns CDR1 SGHTA and CDR2 FQGNSA. The CDR3 is 13 residues long. V was clipped by 5 bases and J by 5 bases, with 12 bases between them. The CDR3 here is CASSPNPGYGYTF. In DNA, the CDR3 is TGTGCCAGCAGCCCAAACCCGGGATATGGCTACACCTTC.

This clone has only a few counts. The CDR3 spells CAIKRSNQPQHF. The CDR3 region has the DNA TGTGCCATTAAAAGGAGCAATCAGCCCCAGCATTTT. The rearrangement joins TRBV28 to TRBJ1-5; D is undetermined. The V gene lost 10 bases and the J gene lost 1 base, with 8 bases spanning the gap. CDR1 MDHEN and CDR2 SYDVKM come from the germline V gene. There are 12 residues in the CDR3.

Only a few counts were recorded for this clone. This chain joins TRBV2 and TRBJ1-4, with D possibly being TRBD1 (6 bases). V was cut by 7 bases and J by 10 bases, with 10 bases left in between. The CDR3 is made up of 11 amino acids. From germline, CDR1 is SNHLY and CDR2 FYNNEI. This chain's CDR3 is CASNGQTKLFF. In nucleotides, the CDR3 is TGTGCCAGCAACGGACAGACAAAACTGTTTTTT.

CDR3 sequence: CASTLQGGTEAFF. Here the CDR3 DNA reads TGTGCCAGCACTCTACAGGGTGGCACTGAAGCTTTCTTT. V gene TRBV25-1 combines with J gene TRBJ1-1, with D perhaps matching TRBD1 (6 bases). The CDR3 covers 13 residues. Looked up from germline, CDR1 is MGHDK and CDR2 is SYGVNS. Trimming pared 7 bases from V and 4 bases from J, leaving 13 bases between.

This clone has a handful of counts. The chain recombines TRBV30 with TRBJ2-6, with TRBD1 identical over 8 bases. J was trimmed by 0 bases and V by 2 bases; bases with no gene match: 6. The CDR3 consists of 17 residues. Germline V gives CDR1 GTSNPN, CDR2 SVGIG (reference sequence). CDR3 in DNA: TGTGCCTGGAGTCGGGACAGGTCATCCTCTGGGGCCAACGTCCTGACTTTC. Translating gives CAWSRDRSSSGANVLTF. Looking up the rest from reference TRBV30 and TRBJ2-6 gives the full variable domain: SQTIHQWPATLVQPVGSPLSLECTVEGTSNPNLYWYRQAAGRGLQLLFYSVGIGQISSEVPQNLSASRPQDRQFILSSKKLLLSDSGFYLCAWSRDRSSSGANVLTFGAGSRLTVL.

This clone has just a few counts. The genes are TRBV6-5 and TRBJ1-2, with a possible D match to TRBD1 (6 bases). The CDR3 contains 15 residues. The V and J ends lost 6 bases and 2 bases respectively, with 16 bases between them. Germline CDR1 reads MNHEY; CDR2 reads SVGAGI. The DNA for the CDR3 is TGTGCCAGCAGCCAGGAGGGGGGCAGAAACTATGGCTACACCTTC. Protein: CASSQEGGRNYGYTF.

The chain uses TRBV5-6 and TRBJ2-6; tentatively, D is TRBD2 (6 bases). Germline lookup yields CDR1 SGHDT and CDR2 YYEEEE. Between the trimmed V and J ends, which lost 6 bases and 4 bases, there was a span of 14 bases. The CDR3 contains 15 residues. The CDR3 DNA reads TGTGCCAGCACCATGTTGGGGGGAGGGGCCAACGTCCTGACTTTC. Amino acid sequence: CASTMLGGGANVLTF. The whole variable domain, remainder taken from reference TRBV5-6 and TRBJ2-6, is DAGVTQSPTHLIKTRGQQVTLRCSPKSGHDTVSWYQQALGQGPQFIFQYYEEEERQRGNFPDRFSGHQFPNYSSELNVNALLLGDSALYLCASTMLGGGANVLTFGAGSRLTVL.

This clone showed up just a few times. The rearrangement uses TRBV5-1 and TRBJ1-2; D is unresolved. Trimming stripped 1 base from V and 8 bases from J, with 15 bases between. This CDR3 is built from 14 residues. Germline V gene data show CDR1 as SGHRS and CDR2 as YFSETQ. The CDR3 DNA reads TGCGCCAGCAGCTTGACTACTCTATCAGGAGGCTACACCTTC. This encodes CASSLTTLSGGYTF.

The gene calls are TRBV2 and TRBJ2-7; TRBD2 matches at 10 bases. The V and J ends lost 5 bases and 4 bases, in that order; junction bases with no gene match: 8. CDR1 and CDR2 from the germline V gene are SNHLY and FYNNEI. The CDR3 consists of 15 residues. The CDR3 DNA follows: TGTGCCAGCAGTCCCCAGCGGGGGGGTAGTTACGAGCAGTACTTC. It translates to CASSPQRGGSYEQYF.

This chain connects TRBV30 to TRBJ1-1; tentatively, D is TRBD1 (6 bases). The CDR3 is made up of 16 amino acids. The germline CDR1 and CDR2 sequences are GTSNPN and SVGIG (reference sequence). Trimming left V 3 bases short and J 1 base short, with 18 bases between. As DNA, the CDR3 is TGTGCCTGGAGATATTCCTTTGGGGGCACGAACACTGAAGCTTTCTTT. This translates into CAWRYSFGGTNTEAFF.

The genes are TRBV10-3 and TRBJ2-2, with a possible D match to TRBD2 (5 bases). The CDR3 sequence is 13 residues long. Germline V gene lookup returns CDR1 ENHRY and CDR2 SYGVKD. V was pared by 8 bases and J by 1 base, with 8 bases between. CDR3 DNA sequence: TGTGCCATCGGCCGGGGGAACACCGGGGAGCTGTTTTTT. This codes for CAIGRGNTGELFF.